The 3 T cell receptor beta chains below all came from one sample that was sequenced in a study of blood T cell repertoires in COVID-19. The table came from immunoSEQ multiplex PCR; TCRdb's copy has only in-frame clones and leaves some out. The sample shows approximately 230,000 clones, 75% to 90% of them seen only once. The sequenced sample was PBMCs or T cells enriched from blood (not recorded which). The receptors stem from a woman between 25 and 40 years old who had recovered from COVID-19.

The chain is built from TRBV18 and TRBJ2-3; maybe TRBD1 (5 bases). Germline loops: CDR1 KGHSH, CDR2 LQKENI. This CDR3 contains 13 residues. Trimming left V 1 base short and J 6 bases short, with 8 bases between. CDR3 sequence reads: CASSPQGRDTQYF. CDR3 nucleotides: TGTGCCAGCTCACCACAGGGGCGGGATACGCAGTATTTT.

The chain employs TRBV19 and TRBJ2-7; TRBD1 agrees at 7 bases. Losses at the gene ends were 6 bases for V and 1 base for J; bases not matched to a gene: 6. Germline V CDR1 and CDR2: LNHDA, SQIVND (reference sequence). The CDR3 spans 14 residues. CDR3 amino acids: CASSRDRPSYEQYF. The CDR3 DNA reads as TGTGCCAGTAGCCGGGACAGACCTTCCTACGAGCAGTACTTC.

This sequence joins TRBV28 and TRBJ2-2; D is possibly TRBD1 (6 bases). V lost 6 bases and J lost 1, with 9 bases in between. Germline lookup yields CDR1 MDHEN and CDR2 SYDVKM. This CDR3 has 14 amino acids. This CDR3 reads CASSTTGNTGELFF. CDR3 nucleotide sequence: TGTGCCAGCAGCACGACAGGGAACACCGGGGAGCTGTTTTTT.